These 3 T cell receptor beta chains originate from one sample sequenced in a study of beta chain features in type 1 diabetes. Expressed TCRB transcripts got sequenced, as all isolated RNA was reverse transcribed. Only in-frame clones appear in the TCRdb table, and some are missing; sequencing was by immunoSEQ multiplex PCR. The sample has 330,000 or so clones, less than 20% seen once. The sample consisted of naive CD4+ T cells from blood. The source of these receptors is a woman aged 18-35 years in good health.

This clone has only a few counts. CDR3 residues: CASTRQGYSPLHF. The CDR3 region has the DNA TGTGCCAGCACCCGACAGGGTTATTCACCCCTCCACTTT. The chain employs TRBV6-1 and TRBJ1-6; 7 nucleotides align to TRBD1. The germline CDR1 and CDR2 sequences are MNHNS and SASEGT. This CDR3 has 13 amino acids. J gave up 8 bases and V 7 bases, and 5 bases lay outside the gene matches.

The chain is built from TRBV7-9 and TRBJ1-2; 7 bases match TRBD1. V lost 5 bases and J lost 8; bases outside the gene matches: 11. The CDR3 is made up of 14 amino acids. Germline V gene sequence: CDR1 SEHNR, CDR2 FQNEAQ (reference sequence). The CDR3 coding sequence is TGTGCCAGCAGCCCCCCCGACAGGGCTTGGGGCTACACCTTC. This encodes CASSPPDRAWGYTF.

This clone appeared a few times. This chain connects TRBV4-1 to TRBJ2-5; D gene uncertain. The germline V and J ends were trimmed by 1 base and 4 bases, with 7 bases remaining between them. CDR1 is MGHRA, CDR2 YSYEKL, per germline. The CDR3 spans 13 residues. In DNA, the CDR3 is TGCGCCAGCAGCCAAGTGGTAGTAGAGACCCAGTACTTC. It yields the protein CASSQVVVETQYF.